A single sample gave rise to the 7 T cell receptor beta chains below, sequenced in a study of blood T cells in healthy people across ages. A sample-barcoded 5' primer and a J-beta primer mix were used in a second PCR of roughly 7 to 11 cycles. TCRdb re-derived calls from the 5' RACE reads in MiXCR, one entry per CDR3 protein. The repertoire holds around 990,000 distinct CDR3 sequences, with around two fifths as singletons. Sequencing was done on a sample of blood. These receptors originate from a man in his late teens or twenties in good health.

The V gene is TRBV7-9, the J gene TRBJ2-3, with D possibly TRBD2 on 7 matching bases. The V gene lost 1 base and the J gene lost 5 bases, with 16 bases spanning the gap. Germline V gene lookup returns CDR1 SEHNR and CDR2 FQNEAQ (reference sequence). The CDR3 has 16 residues. The CDR3: CASSLGWGGEGDTQYF. Here the CDR3 DNA reads TGTGCCAGCAGCTTAGGATGGGGGGGCGAAGGAGATACGCAGTATTTT.

The chain combines TRBV12-3 or TRBV12-4 with TRBJ1-2; unclear D gene. This CDR3 has 14 residues. Trimming removed 3 bases from V and 4 bases from J, with 12 bases in between. The CDR3 sequence: CASSFSNSGYGYTF. The CDR3 coding sequence is TGTGCCAGCAGTTTTTCAAACTCGGGCTATGGCTACACCTTC.

The rearrangement uses TRBV7-2 and TRBJ2-7; no clear D gene. Germline assignment: CDR1 SGHTA and CDR2 FQGNSA. With 2 bases removed from V and 3 bases from J, the gap between germline ends came to 11 bases. The CDR3 extends over 14 amino acids. CDR3 nucleotides: TGTGCCAGCAGCTTACTCGGATCCGGCTACGAGCAGTACTTC. Translation gives CASSLLGSGYEQYF.

V gene TRBV28 combines with J gene TRBJ1-1, with a weak D call TRBD1 (5 bases). This CDR3 contains 14 residues. Germline-derived CDR1 and CDR2 are MDHEN and SYDVKM. V lost 2 bases and J 11 bases, leaving 18 bases between the germline ends. The CDR3 loop reads CASSLAPSSGGAFF. The CDR3 coding sequence is TGTGCCAGCAGTTTAGCACCAAGTTCTGGGGGGGCTTTCTTT. The entire variable domain, with the rest obtained from reference TRBV28 and TRBJ1-1, is as follows: DVKVTQSSRYLVKRTGEKVFLECVQDMDHENMFWYRQDPGLGLRLIYFSYDVKMKEKGDIPEGYSVSREKKERFSLILESASTNQTSMYLCASSLAPSSGGAFFGQGTRLTVV.

This clonotype has more than one count but fewer than ten. The chain recombines TRBV9 with TRBJ2-5; D is undetermined. The CDR3 length is 14 residues. The germline V and J ends were trimmed by 0 bases and 4 bases, with 10 bases remaining between them. The germline gives CDR1 SGDLS, CDR2 YYNGEE. CDR3 region: CASSVGADRETQYF. The CDR3 DNA reads TGTGCCAGCAGCGTAGGGGCAGATCGAGAGACCCAGTACTTC.

This clonotype appeared a few times. The chain links TRBV6-2 or TRBV6-3 to TRBJ1-5; 8 nucleotides match TRBD1. The CDR3 length is 14 residues. The trim removed 6 bases at V and 6 bases at J, leaving 7 bases unmatched. The V gene's germline CDR1 is MNHEY and CDR2 SVGEGT. The CDR3 sequence: CASRRQGTSQPQHF. CDR3 nucleotides: TGTGCCAGCAGGAGACAGGGGACCTCTCAGCCCCAGCATTTT.

There are a few counts of this clonotype. This chain links TRBV27 with TRBJ2-3, with TRBD2 as a possible D gene (6 bases). This CDR3 is built from 14 residues. Germline lookup yields CDR1 MNHEY and CDR2 SMNVEV (reference sequence). Trimming left V 6 bases short and J 2 bases short, with 12 bases between. The CDR3 DNA sequence: TGTGCCAGCAGGAACCCGGGGGACACAGATACGCAGTATTTT. This sequence encodes CASRNPGDTDTQYF.